The rows below give T cell receptor beta chains drawn from one sample of a study of identifying expanded T cells in peripheral blood. Profiled with immunoSEQ multiplex PCR; TCRdb holds only in-frame clones, not every one. The sample has roughly 120,000 clones, less than 90% seen once; the top ten hold under 9%. The sample comprised blood. These TCRs come from a person aged 18 to 75 in good health. The CDR3 runs from the conserved cysteine through the conserved F or W. Only some rows state a clone size, as once, few, many or a class for expanded clones.

>NA|TRBV21-1|TRBJ2-7
CASSGRRGKGPYEQYF
>NA|TRBV5-4|TRBJ1-2
CASSQTGGLDSYTF
>NA|TRBV10-2|TRBJ1-4
CASSGTGIGEKLFF
>NA|TRBV5-1|TRBJ2-5
CASSLVLGEQTQYF
>NA|TRBV12-5|TRBJ2-2
CASGSGQGPAAGELFF
>NA|TRBV28|NA
CASRRLAGGYEQYF
>NA|TRBV5-1|TRBJ2-5
CASSSGGGPETQYF
>NA|TRBV5-4|TRBJ1-5
CASSRDRADPQPQHF
>NA|TRBV18|TRBJ1-4
CASSQEANEKLFF
>NA|TRBV28|TRBJ2-7
CASINWEGMGYEQYF
>NA|TRBV7-3|TRBJ2-3
CASSPRHTDTQYF
>NA|TRBV5-1|TRBJ2-5
CASSLGGLEQETQYF
>NA|TRBV27|TRBJ2-5
CGDRGETQYF
>once|TRBV6-1|TRBJ1-5
CASSQGDNQPQHF
>NA|TRBV25-1|TRBJ2-1
CASSERLQESSYNEQFF
>NA|TRBV20-1|TRBJ2-5
CSARQEETQYF
>NA|TRBV28|TRBJ2-7
CASKRHLSYEQYF
>few|TRBV7-2|TRBJ2-2
CASSSQLAGAGELFF
>NA|TRBV4-2|TRBJ2-1
CASSQQNRINNEQFF
>NA|TRBV4-1|TRBJ1-1
CASSPFGGVDTEAFF
>NA|TRBV29-1|TRBJ1-3
CSVEGGTPGNTIYF
>NA|TRBV6-6|TRBJ2-3
CASSPGPPSTDTQYF
>few|TRBV6-1|TRBJ2-7
CASSEARDPLIQYF
>NA|TRBV4-2|TRBJ1-5
CASSHELRPSWDQPQHF
>NA|TRBV4-2|TRBJ1-4
CASSQDRPEKLFF
>NA|TRBV27|TRBJ1-2
CASSFSGSTYGYTF
>NA|TRBV11-2|TRBJ2-7
CASSLQSGSLGEQYF
>NA|TRBV18|TRBJ1-1
CASSPRAGVNTEAFF
>once|TRBV5-1|TRBJ1-1
CASSSTRDSLEAFF
>NA|TRBV4-1|TRBJ1-2
CASIGQGASGYTF
>NA|TRBV19|TRBJ2-5
CASSKSQDKETQYF
>NA|TRBV5-1|TRBJ1-1
CASSWYSGESPNTEAFF
>few|TRBV7-2|TRBJ2-7
CASSLPPPAGVSYEQYF
>NA|TRBV6-1|TRBJ2-7
CASKELSGYEQYF
>NA|TRBV6-1|TRBJ2-3
CASSEGLAGGTDTQYF
>NA|TRBV19|TRBJ1-1
CASSGRGTEAFF
>NA|TRBV5-4|TRBJ1-4
CASSPGQLNEKLFF
>NA|TRBV5-1|TRBJ2-3
CASSLAGGSTDTQYF